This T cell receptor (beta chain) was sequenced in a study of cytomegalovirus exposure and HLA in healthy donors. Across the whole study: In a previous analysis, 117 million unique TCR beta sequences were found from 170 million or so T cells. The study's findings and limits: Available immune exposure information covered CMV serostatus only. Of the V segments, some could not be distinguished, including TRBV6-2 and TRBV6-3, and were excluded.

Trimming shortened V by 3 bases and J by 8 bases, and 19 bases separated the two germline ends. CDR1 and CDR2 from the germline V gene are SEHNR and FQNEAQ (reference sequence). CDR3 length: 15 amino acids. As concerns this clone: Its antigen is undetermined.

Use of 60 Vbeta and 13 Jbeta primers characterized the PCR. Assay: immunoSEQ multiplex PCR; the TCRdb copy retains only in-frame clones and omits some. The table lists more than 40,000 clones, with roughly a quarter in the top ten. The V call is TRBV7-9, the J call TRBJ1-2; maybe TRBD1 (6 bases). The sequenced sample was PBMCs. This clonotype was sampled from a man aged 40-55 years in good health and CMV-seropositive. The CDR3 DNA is TGTGCCAGCAGCTTTCACCAGGGAGGGGGTACGGGCTACACCTTC. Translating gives CASSFHQGGGTGYTF.